The 27 T cell receptor beta chains listed next were all sequenced from one sample in a study of shared clonotypes between healthy human individuals. Data came from immunoSEQ multiplex PCR; TCRdb stores just in-frame clones and leaves some out. The sample contains 2,500,000 or so clones, around nine tenths of which appear only once. The sequencing input was naive CD4+ T cells sorted from blood. As for subset: CD45RA+ positively selected. The receptors come from a young man in good health.

The V call is TRBV10-3, the J call TRBJ1-4, with D maybe TRBD1 (5 bases). In germline, CDR1 is ENHRY, CDR2 SYGVKD. This CDR3 comprises 15 residues. V lost 6 bases, J lost 4 bases, and 15 bases lay in between. CDR3 nucleotide sequence: TGTGCCATCAGAGCGTCAGGGAGTGGTAATGAAAAACTGTTTTTT. Encoded protein: CAIRASGSGNEKLFF.

The gene calls are TRBV18 and TRBJ2-3; D call uncertain. The CDR3 length is 14 residues. Germline loops: CDR1 KGHSH, CDR2 LQKENI. Trimming left V 2 bases short and J 0 bases short, with 6 bases between. CDR3: CASSPKGSTDTQYF. CDR3 sequence (DNA): TGTGCCAGCTCACCAAAAGGAAGCACAGATACGCAGTATTTT.

This chain connects TRBV10-3 to TRBJ2-5; a possible D gene is TRBD2 (6 bases). The germline V and J ends were trimmed by 7 bases and 0 bases, with 9 bases remaining between them. The CDR3 consists of 13 residues. Looked up from germline, CDR1 is ENHRY and CDR2 is SYGVKD. The CDR3 sequence is CAIKGTDQETQYF. The CDR3 DNA reads TGTGCCATCAAAGGGACTGACCAAGAGACCCAGTACTTC.

This clone was found once. The rearrangement links TRBV6-1 to TRBJ2-5; weak D call: TRBD1 (5 bases). V lost 1 base to trimming and J lost 0 bases, with 18 bases between them. This CDR3 has 18 amino acids. Germline CDR1 reads MNHNS; CDR2 reads SASEGT. The CDR3 nucleotides are TGTGCCAGCAGTGAAGTTATCCAGGGCGTTTCGTACCAAGAGACCCAGTACTTC. Protein sequence: CASSEVIQGVSYQETQYF.

The chain uses TRBV5-1 and TRBJ2-2, with 11 bases fitting TRBD2. The CDR3 sequence is 16 residues long. V was clipped by 3 bases and J by 7 bases; unmatched bases: 8. CDR1 and CDR2 (germline): SGHRS, YFSETQ. The CDR3 DNA reads as TGCGCCAGCAGCTCAACTAGCGGGAGATTCGGCGGGGAGCTGTTTTTT. Translating gives CASSSTSGRFGGELFF.

V and J are TRBV19 and TRBJ2-7; TRBD2 agrees at 8 bases. V dropped 3 bases and J dropped 0; count of bases not matched to a gene: 10. The CDR3 length is 17 residues. Germline CDR1 is LNHDA and CDR2 is SQIVND (reference sequence). The CDR3 nucleotides are TGTGCCAGTAGTATCGGCGGGAGGATAGGGTCCTCCTACGAGCAGTACTTC. This gives the protein CASSIGGRIGSSYEQYF.

The chain has TRBV15 and TRBJ2-1; D is undetermined. Germline V CDR1 and CDR2: LNHNV, YYDKDF (reference sequence). Deletions cut 5 bases from V and 6 bases from J, with 14 bases between. CDR3 size: 14 residues. The CDR3 spells CATSLAGWLNEQFF. The CDR3 DNA sequence: TGTGCCACCAGCCTGGCTGGGTGGCTCAATGAGCAGTTCTTC.

Concerning this clone itself: Other DNA sequences within the sample encode an identical CDR3. The chain is built from TRBV7-9 and TRBJ2-6; no reliable D call. Germline V gene lookup returns CDR1 SEHNR and CDR2 FQNEAQ (reference sequence). V was clipped by 3 bases and J by 2 bases, with 8 bases between them. This CDR3 region has 15 residues. CDR3 amino acids: CASSLGAAGANVLTF. The CDR3, as DNA: TGTGCCAGCAGCTTGGGTGCGGCTGGGGCCAACGTCCTGACTTTC.

The chain recombines TRBV10-3 with TRBJ2-1, with D uncertain. The V gene lost 7 bases and the J gene lost 2 bases, with 9 bases spanning the gap. Looked up from germline, CDR1 is ENHRY and CDR2 is SYGVKD. This CDR3 spans 13 amino acids. The chain's CDR3 is CAITAGPYNEQFF. Written as DNA, the CDR3 is TGTGCCATCACGGCAGGTCCCTACAATGAGCAGTTCTTC.

A single count supports this clone. This chain links TRBV2 with TRBJ1-6; D not resolved. V lost 0 bases and J lost 11, with 11 bases in between. The V gene's germline CDR1 is SNHLY and CDR2 FYNNEI. The CDR3 length is 14 residues. In nucleotides, the CDR3 is TGTGCCAGCAGTGAAGCTTCAGGAACGACACCCCTCCACTTT. As protein: CASSEASGTTPLHF.

The chain joins TRBV2 to TRBJ2-2; D may be TRBD2 (5 bases). V lost 11 bases to trimming and J lost 6 bases, with 13 bases between them. The CDR3 has 12 amino acids. Per the germline V gene, CDR1 is SNHLY and CDR2 is FYNNEI. This CDR3 is CAGREGPGELFF. CDR3 nucleotide sequence: TGTGCCGGGCGAGAGGGCCCCGGGGAGCTGTTTTTT.

V and J are TRBV5-8 and TRBJ2-7; 7 nucleotides agree with TRBD1. Germline V gives CDR1 SGHTS, CDR2 YDEGEE. Unmatched junction bases numbered 6, after V lost 1 base and J lost 2 bases. This CDR3 spans 15 amino acids. CDR3 DNA sequence: TGTGCCAGCAGCTTGCTCGGAGACAGGGCCTACGAGCAGTACTTC. As protein: CASSLLGDRAYEQYF.

The rearrangement links TRBV7-8 to TRBJ2-7; D is uncertain. Germline V CDR1 and CDR2: SGHVS, FQNEAQ. Trimming took off 6 bases at V and 12 bases at J, with 18 bases between the two ends. The CDR3 runs 12 residues. This CDR3 reads CASSPPTLTLYF. CDR3 sequence (DNA): TGTGCCAGCAGTCCTCCTACTCTCACTCTGTACTTC.

V is TRBV5-4 and J is TRBJ2-3; 9 positions match TRBD1. Trimming at V came to 3 bases and at J to 3 bases, leaving 5 bases not matched to a gene. The length of the CDR3 is 15 residues. Germline V lookup: CDR1 SGHNT, CDR2 YYREEE (reference sequence). Written as DNA, the CDR3 is TGTGCCAGCAGCTCATGGACAGGGGCAACAGATACGCAGTATTTT. The encoded protein is CASSSWTGATDTQYF. The full variable domain, its missing parts supplied by reference TRBV5-4 and TRBJ2-3, is ETGVTQSPTHLIKTRGQQVTLRCSSQSGHNTVSWYQQALGQGPQFIFQYYREEENGRGNFPPRFSGLQFPNYSSELNVNALELDDSALYLCASSSWTGATDTQYFGPGTRLTVL.

The V gene is TRBV6-6, the J gene TRBJ2-7; 9 nucleotides agree with TRBD1. Trimming took 5 bases from V and 8 from J; bases not matched to a gene: 4. Germline values: CDR1 MNHNY, CDR2 SVGAGI (reference sequence). The CDR3 covers 12 residues. CDR3 protein: CASSRDRVKQYF. The CDR3 DNA reads TGTGCCAGCAGTAGGGACAGGGTGAAGCAGTACTTC.

The V and J genes are TRBV2 and TRBJ1-2; TRBD1 matches 7 bases. This CDR3 is 15 amino acids long. With V trimmed by 2 bases and J by 7 bases, 10 bases remained unmatched. CDR1 and CDR2 from the germline V gene are SNHLY and FYNNEI. The CDR3 DNA sequence: TGTGCCAGCAGTGAAATTGGCAGGGGGATTGGTGGCTACACCTTC. It translates to CASSEIGRGIGGYTF. The variable domain in full, with the rest retrieved from reference TRBV2 and TRBJ1-2, is EPEVTQTPSHQVTQMGQEVILRCVPISNHLYFYWYRQILGQKVEFLVSFYNNEISEKSEIFDDQFSVERPDGSNFTLKIRSTKLEDSAMYFCASSEIGRGIGGYTFGSGTRLTVV.

The chain carries TRBV5-1 and TRBJ2-7, with TRBD1 matching 7 bases. The CDR3 has 13 amino acids. The trim removed 6 bases at V and 5 bases at J, leaving 8 bases unmatched. Per the germline V gene, CDR1 is SGHRS and CDR2 is YFSETQ. The CDR3 region is CASKQGLRDEQYF. The CDR3 DNA is TGCGCCAGCAAACAGGGGCTAAGGGACGAGCAGTACTTC.

With regard to this clone: Since a much larger clone is just one base distant, this may be a read error. The chain employs TRBV13 and TRBJ2-7, with no clear D. The CDR3 totals 11 residues. Trimming left V 3 bases short and J 1 base short, with 1 base between. Germline V gives CDR1 PRHDT, CDR2 FYEKMQ (reference sequence). The CDR3 DNA reads TGTGCCAGCAGCTTTTCCTACGAGCAGTACTTC. Translating it yields CASSFSYEQYF.

V and J are TRBV2 and TRBJ1-4; D gene unclear. Trimming shortened V by 2 bases and J by 5 bases, and 9 bases separated the two germline ends. This CDR3 comprises 14 residues. CDR1 and CDR2 from the germline V gene are SNHLY and FYNNEI. For the CDR3, the DNA is TGTGCCAGCAGTGAAAGCGGGCTCAATGAAAAACTGTTTTTT. Encoded protein: CASSESGLNEKLFF.

The rearrangement uses TRBV30 and TRBJ2-1; 9 nucleotides align to TRBD2. The germline V gene has CDR1 GTSNPN and CDR2 SVGIG (reference sequence). V gave up 0 bases and J gave up 8 bases; unmatched junction bases: 20. The CDR3 covers 19 residues. CDR3 coding DNA: TGTGCCTGGAGTGTATCGAGGGTGTTCGGTAGCGGGGGTGGGGATGAGCAGTTCTTC. This sequence encodes CAWSVSRVFGSGGGDEQFF. Drawing the rest from reference TRBV30 and TRBJ2-1, the complete variable domain is SQTIHQWPATLVQPVGSPLSLECTVEGTSNPNLYWYRQAAGRGLQLLFYSVGIGQISSEVPQNLSASRPQDRQFILSSKKLLLSDSGFYLCAWSVSRVFGSGGGDEQFFGPGTRLTVL.

This sequence joins TRBV7-6 and TRBJ2-2; tentatively, D is TRBD2 (5 bases). Trimming took off 5 bases at V and 1 base at J, with 14 bases between the two ends. The V gene's germline CDR1 is SGHVS and CDR2 FNYEAQ. The CDR3 is 16 amino acids. DNA for the CDR3: TGTGCCAGCAGCGCGCAGAGGGCAGAGAACACCGGGGAGCTGTTTTTT. It encodes CASSAQRAENTGELFF.

The V gene is TRBV5-1, the J gene TRBJ2-6, with D unclear. CDR1 SGHRS and CDR2 YFSETQ come from the germline V gene. The CDR3 runs 18 residues. The V end lost 1 base, the J end lost 2 bases, and 16 bases lay between the germline ends. CDR3 loop: CASSLLGPLSTGANVLTF. The CDR3 nucleotides read TGCGCCAGCAGCTTGCTAGGTCCGTTAAGCACTGGGGCCAACGTCCTGACTTTC.

The chain recombines TRBV5-6 with TRBJ1-2; 7 bases align to TRBD1. The germline V gene has CDR1 SGHDT and CDR2 YYEEEE. This CDR3 has 14 amino acids. V was clipped by 4 bases and J by 5 bases; unmatched bases: 8. The CDR3 nucleotides are TGTGCCAGCAGCCGGCGGGAGGGGGCTTATGGCTACACCTTC. Translated, it gives CASSRREGAYGYTF.

J is TRBJ1-1 and V is TRBV15; no reliable D call. Germline CDR1 reads LNHNV; CDR2 reads YYDKDF (reference sequence). There are 14 residues in the CDR3. The V and J ends lost 4 bases and 1 base respectively, with 10 bases between them. The CDR3 DNA reads as TGTGCCACCAGCATAGGACGGGCGAACACTGAAGCTTTCTTT. Amino acids: CATSIGRANTEAFF.

The rearrangement links TRBV28 to TRBJ1-1; D gene ambiguous. This CDR3 has 14 amino acids. Germline assignment: CDR1 MDHEN and CDR2 SYDVKM. The germline V and J ends were trimmed by 5 bases and 6 bases, with 16 bases remaining between them. In DNA form, the CDR3 reads TGTGCCAGCAGTGACGGCGGGTCAACCCCTGAAGCTTTCTTT. It translates to CASSDGGSTPEAFF.

Of note for this clone: The sample holds other DNA sequences that translate to the same CDR3. This chain uses TRBV7-3 with TRBJ1-1; D remains unclear. CDR1 SGHTA and CDR2 FQGTGA come from the germline V gene. This CDR3 has 14 amino acids. The V gene lost 5 bases and the J gene lost 1 base, with 11 bases spanning the gap. This CDR3 reads CASSPGAGNTEAFF. Written as DNA, the CDR3 is TGTGCCAGCAGCCCCGGCGCAGGGAACACTGAAGCTTTCTTT.

The V call is TRBV5-1, the J call TRBJ1-1; 7 nucleotides line up with TRBD1. Germline assignment: CDR1 SGHRS and CDR2 YFSETQ. The CDR3 extends over 15 amino acids. V was clipped by 2 bases and J by 6 bases; unmatched bases: 10. CDR3 sequence (DNA): TGCGCCAGCAGCTTACAGGGGCTTTGGATGGCTGAAGCTTTCTTT. It specifies CASSLQGLWMAEAFF. Full variable domain (rest looked up from reference TRBV5-1 and TRBJ1-1): KAGVTQTPRYLIKTRGQQVTLSCSPISGHRSVSWYQQTPGQGLQFLFEYFSETQRNKGNFPGRFSGRQFSNSRSEMNVSTLELGDSALYLCASSLQGLWMAEAFFGQGTRLTVV.